Described below is a single TCR beta chain sequence and its context. Authors' processing steps: Amplifying reference gene primers gave estimates of nucleated cell counts. The method was immunoSEQ multiplex PCR; TCRdb's version includes in-frame clones alone and lacks a portion of them. D and trimming were read from the DNA, whereas the V and J calls and clone size are those reported in that table. This table holds 200,000 to 300,000 clones, approximately 78% found once. V shed 7 bases, J shed 6 bases, and the junction held 7 bases outside the gene matches. The length of the CDR3 is 15 residues. CDR1 is LGHNA and CDR2 is YSLEER in the germline V gene. This sample is part of a study of blood T cell repertoires in COVID-19. Study summary: The United States, Italy and Spain provided the acute and convalescent COVID-19 samples. PBMCs, B-cell-depleted T cells, or T cells provided the cDNA or gDNA that made up the material.

This chain links TRBV4-3 with TRBJ2-2; 11 bases align to TRBD1. The source is a woman in her fifties or sixties with active or convalescent COVID-19. Material for sequencing was peripheral blood. CDR3 sequence reads: CASNSGQGGAGELFF. CDR3 DNA: TGCGCCAGCAACTCGGGACAGGGGGGCGCCGGGGAGCTGTTTTTT.